The 19 T cell receptor beta chains listed next were all sequenced from one sample in a study of T cell repertoires in cytomegalovirus infection. TCRdb re-derived calls from the reads in MiXCR, one entry per CDR3 protein. The table includes about 150,000 distinct CDR3 sequences, around 24% detected once. Sequenced: PBMCs. The receptor set was obtained from a human donor in good health (CMV status not recorded). Some clones in this sample may be carry-over from other donors' samples.

This clonotype was found many times. The chain uses TRBV7-2 and TRBJ1-5, with D possibly TRBD1 on 6 matching bases. V lost 5 bases and J lost 5, with 10 bases in between. This CDR3 contains 13 residues. Germline assignment: CDR1 SGHTA and CDR2 FQGNSA. Here the CDR3 DNA reads TGTGCCAGCAGCAACGCAGGGGATCAGCCCCAGCATTTT. It is translated as CASSNAGDQPQHF.

The chain has TRBV12-3 or TRBV12-4 and TRBJ1-1; TRBD1 agrees at 8 bases. The V gene end was trimmed by 3 bases and the J gene end by 8 bases; junction bases not matched to a gene: 2. The CDR3 length is 12 residues. The CDR3 DNA reads as TGTGCCAGCAGTTTTGACAGGGGAGAAGCTTTCTTT. This translates into CASSFDRGEAFF.

CDR3 bases: TGTGCCAGCAGCTTATGGTGCGGGAGGGGTAATGAGCAGTTCTTC. Protein sequence: CASSLWCGRGNEQFF. The gene calls are TRBV7-3 and TRBJ2-1; the match to TRBD2 covers 9 bases. The CDR3 runs 15 residues. The V gene end was trimmed by 2 bases and the J gene end by 7 bases; junction bases not matched to a gene: 6. The V gene's germline CDR1 is SGHTA and CDR2 FQGTGA.

The chain recombines TRBV29-1 with TRBJ1-2; D uncertain. The CDR3 length is 13 residues. Trimming pared 0 bases from V and 6 bases from J, leaving 11 bases between. Germline CDR1 SQVTM, CDR2 ANQGSEA. Here the CDR3 DNA reads TGCAGCGTTGAAGACGGGGATCGGGATGGCTACACCTTC. This sequence encodes CSVEDGDRDGYTF.

The chain combines TRBV7-8 with TRBJ2-4, with D perhaps TRBD1 (6 bases). The CDR3 totals 19 residues. Trimming left V 5 bases short and J 0 bases short, with 23 bases between. In germline, CDR1 is SGHVS, CDR2 FQNEAQ. CDR3 DNA sequence: TGTGCCAGCAGCCCTCCTAAGGACAGCCCACGGGGAGCCAAAAACATTCAGTACTTC. It is translated as CASSPPKDSPRGAKNIQYF.

This clonotype has more than one count but fewer than ten. The chain combines TRBV29-1 with TRBJ2-1; 7 nucleotides agree with TRBD2. CDR1 is SQVTM and CDR2 is ANQGSEA in the germline V gene. The CDR3 length is 16 residues. With V trimmed by 1 base and J by 1 base, 7 bases remained unmatched. Here the CDR3 DNA reads TGCAGCGTTGAAGGGGGTCCAGCGGGATCCTACAATGAGCAGTTCTTC. This translates into CSVEGGPAGSYNEQFF.

The rearrangement links TRBV9 to TRBJ2-5; D is perhaps TRBD1 (7 bases). Germline CDR1 reads SGDLS; CDR2 reads YYNGEE. The CDR3 spans 16 residues. V was clipped by 5 bases and J by 5 bases, with 22 bases between them. The CDR3 DNA is TGTGCCAGCAGTCCCCGGAGGGGGCCGAATATGGAGACCCAGTACTTC. This sequence encodes CASSPRRGPNMETQYF.

This clonotype was seen more than once but under ten times. The chain links TRBV2 to TRBJ2-7; D gene uncertain. Germline CDR1 reads SNHLY; CDR2 reads FYNNEI. V lost 6 bases and J 2 bases, leaving 17 bases between the germline ends. This CDR3 is 15 amino acids long. CDR3 region: CASRDLVVGPYEQYF. The CDR3 DNA sequence: TGTGCCAGCAGAGACTTAGTCGTGGGTCCCTACGAGCAGTACTTC.

This clonotype was picked up a small number of times. This chain uses TRBV20-1 with TRBJ1-6, with D unresolved. Germline CDR1 and CDR2: DFQATT and SNEGSKA (reference sequence). This CDR3 region has 16 residues. Between the trimmed V and J ends, which lost 0 bases and 7 bases, there was a span of 16 bases. The CDR3 DNA follows: TGCAGTGCTAGAGATCTAAGGGTAGTGGAAAATTCACCCCTCCACTTT. Translating it yields CSARDLRVVENSPLHF.

In its sample, this clonotype was seen a few times. The rearrangement joins TRBV7-6 to TRBJ2-5, with D perhaps TRBD1 (6 bases). Trimming left V 6 bases short and J 3 bases short, with 11 bases between. This CDR3 has 13 amino acids. CDR1 and CDR2 from the germline V gene are SGHVS and FNYEAQ. Here the CDR3 reads CASRNRVKETQYF. The CDR3 DNA sequence: TGTGCCAGCAGAAACAGGGTAAAAGAGACCCAGTACTTC.

The CDR3 sequence is CSVGLAGEGEQYF. The CDR3 nucleotides read TGCAGCGTGGGACTAGCGGGAGAAGGGGAGCAGTACTTC. The chain has TRBV29-1 and TRBJ2-7; 14 bases match TRBD2. The CDR3 covers 13 residues. With 6 bases clipped from V and 7 bases from J, the junction kept 5 bases outside the gene matches. Germline CDR1 is SQVTM and CDR2 is ANQGSEA.

This chain uses TRBV6-2 or TRBV6-3 with TRBJ2-5; D perhaps matches TRBD1 (5 bases). This CDR3 has 15 amino acids. CDR1 is MNHEY, CDR2 SVGEGT, per germline. V was trimmed by 0 bases and J by 5 bases, leaving 13 bases between them. This CDR3 is CASSYSVSGWETQYF. CDR3 DNA: TGTGCCAGCAGTTACTCGGTATCAGGGTGGGAGACCCAGTACTTC.

The chain joins TRBV7-3 to TRBJ2-2; TRBD2 aligns across 7 bases. Germline CDR1 and CDR2: SGHTA and FQGTGA. The V segment lost 6 bases and the J segment 6 bases; nucleotides outside the gene matches: 7. The CDR3 sequence is 14 residues long. CDR3: CASRGGSLAGELFF. The CDR3, as DNA: TGTGCCAGCAGGGGCGGGAGTTTGGCCGGGGAGCTGTTTTTT.

The chain carries TRBV5-4 and TRBJ2-1; D call uncertain. V dropped 0 bases and J dropped 5 bases, with 6 bases sitting between them. The CDR3 sequence is 13 residues long. The germline V gene has CDR1 SGHNT and CDR2 YYREEE (reference sequence). The CDR3 DNA sequence: TGTGCCAGCAGCTTGGCCGGACACAATGAGCAGTTCTTC. It is translated as CASSLAGHNEQFF.

The rearrangement uses TRBV6-1 and TRBJ1-1; D unresolved. The length of the CDR3 is 14 residues. The germline gives CDR1 MNHNS, CDR2 SASEGT. V was pared by 7 bases and J by 0 bases, with 12 bases between. The CDR3 bases are TGTGCCAGCACTAGGGAGTTTCTGAACACTGAAGCTTTCTTT. Translated, it gives CASTREFLNTEAFF.

In this sample, this clonotype turned up a few times. The chain uses TRBV6-5 and TRBJ1-6; maybe TRBD1 (6 bases). This CDR3 contains 15 residues. Germline assignment: CDR1 MNHEY and CDR2 SVGAGI. Trimming removed 5 bases from V and 7 bases from J, with 15 bases in between. The CDR3 DNA follows: TGTGCCAGCAGTCCCGGGGGGCTCGGAAATTCACCCCTCCACTTT. Its protein product is CASSPGGLGNSPLHF.

The CDR3 reads CASSTGGFQGYTF. The CDR3 nucleotides are TGCGCCAGCAGCACGGGGGGGTTCCAGGGCTACACCTTC. The chain combines TRBV5-1 with TRBJ1-2, with TRBD1 as a possible D gene (5 bases). V lost 4 bases and J lost 8, with 15 bases in between. The germline V gene encodes CDR1 SGHRS and CDR2 YFSETQ. The CDR3 runs 13 residues.

The V call is TRBV18, the J call TRBJ2-7, with D tentatively TRBD2 (5 bases). CDR1 is KGHSH and CDR2 is LQKENI in the germline V gene. The CDR3 covers 13 residues. Trimming took off 3 bases at V and 9 bases at J, with 15 bases between the two ends. The chain's CDR3 is CASSPDAKLGQYF. The CDR3 DNA sequence: TGTGCCAGCTCACCGGACGCCAAACTAGGGCAGTACTTC.

This chain links TRBV12-5 with TRBJ2-7; D is uncertain. Germline V gives CDR1 LGHNT, CDR2 FRNRAP. V was shortened by 5 bases and J by 3 bases, with 14 bases between the two germline ends. This CDR3 region has 14 residues. The CDR3 sequence: CASGGTEIGYEQYF. DNA of the CDR3: TGTGCTAGTGGTGGTACAGAGATAGGCTACGAGCAGTACTTC.